Shown below are 27 T cell receptor beta chains from a single sample sequenced in a study of cytomegalovirus exposure and HLA in healthy donors. The PCR had 60 Vbeta and 13 Jbeta primers. Method: immunoSEQ multiplex PCR; TCRdb's copy keeps in-frame clones and lacks some. Counted here are 130,000 to 150,000 clones, 78% occurring once; the ten biggest clones make up 3%. Material for sequencing was PBMCs. The receptors were gathered from a man aged 40-49 years in good health and CMV-seropositive.

Only one count was recorded for this clone. The rearrangement joins TRBV5-1 to TRBJ2-5; TRBD2 is a possible D gene (5 bases). The CDR3 has 17 residues. Trimming pared 3 bases from V and 1 base from J, leaving 19 bases between. The V gene's germline CDR1 is SGHRS and CDR2 YFSETQ. This CDR3 reads CASSSTLGARLQETQYF. The CDR3 DNA is TGCGCCAGCAGCTCTACACTGGGAGCCCGCCTCCAAGAGACCCAGTACTTC.

The genes are TRBV27 and TRBJ2-1; the match to TRBD2 covers 11 bases. V gave up 1 base and J gave up 5 bases; unmatched junction bases: 4. The CDR3 length is 16 residues. CDR1 is MNHEY, CDR2 SMNVEV, per germline (reference sequence). CDR3 sequence (DNA): TGTGCCAGCAGTTTATGGGGGACTAGCGGCAACAATGAGCAGTTCTTC. Translated, it gives CASSLWGTSGNNEQFF.

V gene TRBV25-1 combines with J gene TRBJ1-3; 9 bases line up with TRBD1. The CDR3 covers 14 residues. J lost 2 bases, V lost 8 bases, and 4 bases had no gene match. Per germline, CDR1 MGHDK and CDR2 SYGVNS. CDR3 DNA sequence: TGTGCCAGCGGTTGGACAGGGGCTGGAAACACCATATATTTT. This translates into CASGWTGAGNTIYF.

This clone was observed a handful of times. At one boundary the junction diverges from the germline segment, which might be a read error. The chain uses TRBV7-9 and TRBJ2-1, with D perhaps TRBD2 (6 bases). CDR3 size: 14 residues. The V gene's germline CDR1 is SEHNR and CDR2 FQNEAQ (reference sequence). CDR3 region: CSSSLSAGRNEQFF. The CDR3 coding sequence is TGTTCCAGCAGCTTGTCAGCGGGTCGGAATGAGCAGTTCTTC.

This clone has a handful of counts. V gene TRBV18 combines with J gene TRBJ1-3, with D possibly TRBD1 on 5 matching bases. V lost 3 bases, J lost 4 bases, and 19 bases lay in between. Per germline, CDR1 KGHSH and CDR2 LQKENI. CDR3 length: 17 amino acids. The CDR3 DNA sequence: TGTGCCAGCTCACCCCCAAAGACAGTTCTGTCCGGAAACACCATATATTTT. Amino acid sequence: CASSPPKTVLSGNTIYF.

This chain links TRBV30 with TRBJ2-1, with TRBD2 matching 14 bases. There are 18 residues in the CDR3. With 4 bases clipped from V and 0 bases from J, the junction kept 8 bases outside the gene matches. Per germline, CDR1 GTSNPN and CDR2 SVGIG (reference sequence). CDR3 coding DNA: TGTGCCTGGATGACACGACTAGCGGGGGGGAGCTCCTACAATGAGCAGTTCTTC. Protein product: CAWMTRLAGGSSYNEQFF.

The chain couples TRBV28 to TRBJ1-5; no clear D gene. CDR1 and CDR2 (germline): MDHEN, SYDVKM. V lost 5 bases to trimming and J lost 7 bases, with 12 bases between them. The length of the CDR3 is 13 residues. For the CDR3, the DNA is TGTGCCAGCAGTCCTATAGGGAGACAGCCCCAGCATTTT. Translated, it gives CASSPIGRQPQHF.

The chain couples TRBV28 to TRBJ1-5; 9 positions agree with TRBD1. V was clipped by 4 bases and J by 2 bases; unmatched bases: 9. The CDR3 length is 17 residues. Germline loops: CDR1 MDHEN, CDR2 SYDVKM. The CDR3 nucleotides read TGTGCCAGCAGTTCAGGGACAGGGAATTTGGGCAATCAGCCCCAGCATTTT. Translation gives CASSSGTGNLGNQPQHF.

The rearrangement links TRBV30 to TRBJ1-5; no clear D. Trimming cost V 0 bases and J 9 bases, with 9 bases left between them. The germline V gene encodes CDR1 GTSNPN and CDR2 SVGIG (reference sequence). This CDR3 has 12 amino acids. CDR3 DNA sequence: TGTGCCTGGAGTGTAAACGGTAGGCCCCAGCATTTT. It encodes CAWSVNGRPQHF.

The chain couples TRBV4-1 to TRBJ2-2, with no clear D. From germline, CDR1 is MGHRA and CDR2 YSYEKL. Trimming pared 3 bases from V and 5 bases from J, leaving 4 bases between. This CDR3 has 12 amino acids. The CDR3 is CASSHLTGELFF. The DNA of the CDR3 is TGCGCCAGCAGCCACCTAACCGGGGAGCTGTTTTTT.

The CDR3 sequence: CASSQLRDTEAFF. The DNA of the CDR3 is TGTGCCAGCTCACAGCTCAGGGACACTGAAGCTTTCTTT. V usage is TRBV18 and J usage is TRBJ1-1, with D possibly matching TRBD1 (5 bases). The germline gives CDR1 KGHSH, CDR2 LQKENI. V was trimmed by 4 bases and J by 3 bases, leaving 9 bases between them. CDR3 length: 13 residues.

The chain has TRBV18 and TRBJ2-1; maybe TRBD1 (7 bases). The CDR3 covers 17 residues. Germline assignment: CDR1 KGHSH and CDR2 LQKENI. V lost 2 bases, J lost 6 bases, and 20 bases lay in between. The CDR3 region is CASSPWTWQGGPNEQFF. CDR3 DNA sequence: TGTGCCAGCTCACCATGGACGTGGCAGGGGGGCCCCAATGAGCAGTTCTTC.

The chain joins TRBV28 to TRBJ2-7; 7 positions match TRBD1. There are 13 residues in the CDR3. V gave up 6 bases and J gave up 6 bases; unmatched junction bases: 8. Per germline, CDR1 MDHEN and CDR2 SYDVKM. The CDR3 here is CASSYDRVSEQYF. CDR3 coding DNA: TGTGCCAGCAGCTACGACAGGGTATCCGAGCAGTACTTC.

V usage is TRBV27 and J usage is TRBJ2-7; D may be TRBD2 (6 bases). The CDR3 length is 13 residues. Trimming shortened V by 6 bases and J by 6 bases, and 15 bases separated the two germline ends. Germline CDR1 and CDR2: MNHEY and SMNVEV (reference sequence). CDR3 sequence: CASRPGTAVEQYF. The CDR3 nucleotides read TGTGCCAGCAGGCCCGGGACTGCTGTCGAGCAGTACTTC.

This clone has a single count. This chain uses TRBV30 with TRBJ1-5; tentative D call: TRBD1 (5 bases). Germline-derived CDR1 and CDR2 are GTSNPN and SVGIG (reference sequence). The CDR3 length is 14 residues. The V end was cut by 3 bases, the J end by 1 base, with 10 bases between. CDR3 residues: CAWRGALSNQPQHF. CDR3 sequence (DNA): TGTGCCTGGAGAGGGGCGCTGAGCAATCAGCCCCAGCATTTT.

The V gene is TRBV11-2, the J gene TRBJ2-3, with unresolved D. This CDR3 region has 17 residues. The germline V gene has CDR1 SGHAT and CDR2 FQNNGV. Trimming removed 5 bases from V and 1 base from J, with 19 bases in between. The CDR3 loop is CASSADTGLFGTDTQYF. The DNA for the CDR3 is TGTGCCAGCAGCGCCGACACCGGTCTGTTTGGCACAGATACGCAGTATTTT. Together with reference TRBV11-2 and TRBJ2-3, the CDR3 gives the full variable domain: EAGVAQSPRYKIIEKRQSVAFWCNPISGHATLYWYQQILGQGPKLLIQFQNNGVVDDSQLPKDRFSAERLKGVDSTLKIQPAKLEDSAVYLCASSADTGLFGTDTQYFGPGTRLTVL.

CDR3 in DNA: TGTGCCAGCAGCCAAGCGGGAGGAAACGAAGAGACCCAGTACTTC. Protein: CASSQAGGNEETQYF. The rearrangement uses TRBV4-2 and TRBJ2-5; 7 nucleotides agree with TRBD2. The germline CDR1 and CDR2 sequences are LGHNA and YNFKEQ. The CDR3 contains 15 residues. V was pared by 1 base and J by 3 bases, with 5 bases of the junction left unmatched.

This clone was counted between two and nine times. The CDR3 DNA follows: TGTGCCAGCAGTTATCCGCAGGGAAATCAGCCCCAGCATTTT. It translates to CASSYPQGNQPQHF. The chain couples TRBV6-6 to TRBJ1-5; possibly TRBD1 for D (5 bases). Germline CDR1 MNHNY, CDR2 SVGAGI (reference sequence). Trimming cost V 3 bases and J 4 bases, with 10 bases left between them. The CDR3 spans 14 residues.

This rearrangement joins TRBV7-2 to TRBJ2-6; TRBD2 might be the D (6 bases). CDR1 SGHTA and CDR2 FQGNSA come from the germline V gene. Deletions cut 5 bases from V and 2 bases from J, with 19 bases between. This CDR3 is 18 amino acids long. CDR3 bases: TGTGCCAGCAGCCGGCGGGACCTTTTTTCAACTGGGGCCAACGTCCTGACTTTC. Translating it yields CASSRRDLFSTGANVLTF.

This clone was counted only a few times. V and J are TRBV7-8 and TRBJ2-5, with D possibly matching TRBD1 (6 bases). Trimming cost V 10 bases and J 4 bases, with 16 bases left between them. This CDR3 has 13 residues. Per the germline V gene, CDR1 is SGHVS and CDR2 is FQNEAQ. This chain's CDR3 is CATLWGLGETQYF. The CDR3 region has the DNA TGTGCCACGCTCTGGGGGCTAGGAGAGACCCAGTACTTC.

The V gene is TRBV30, the J gene TRBJ2-7; tentative D call: TRBD1 (5 bases). Between the trimmed V and J ends, which lost 0 bases and 3 bases, there was a span of 12 bases. Germline V gene sequence: CDR1 GTSNPN, CDR2 SVGIG (reference sequence). The CDR3 runs to 14 residues. The CDR3 reads CAWSVGQGFYEQYF. The CDR3 nucleotides are TGTGCCTGGAGTGTTGGGCAGGGCTTCTACGAGCAGTACTTC.

For this clone: The same CDR3 arises from other DNA sequences in this sample as well. This chain links TRBV19 with TRBJ2-1; D is undetermined. The CDR3 sequence is 13 residues long. CDR1 is LNHDA and CDR2 is SQIVND in the germline V gene (reference sequence). V lost 0 bases and J 3 bases, leaving 3 bases between the germline ends. This CDR3 reads CASSIDGYNEQFF. The CDR3 region has the DNA TGTGCCAGTAGTATAGACGGCTACAATGAGCAGTTCTTC. Looking up the rest from reference TRBV19 and TRBJ2-1 gives the full variable domain: DGGITQSPKYLFRKEGQNVTLSCEQNLNHDAMYWYRQDPGQGLRLIYYSQIVNDFQKGDIAEGYSVSREKKESFPLTVTSAQKNPTAFYLCASSIDGYNEQFFGPGTRLTVL.

J is TRBJ2-1 and V is TRBV7-9, with 8 bases aligning to TRBD1. The germline gives CDR1 SEHNR, CDR2 FQNEAQ (reference sequence). The CDR3 is 16 residues long. After removal of 5 bases from V and 3 bases from J, the junction contained 9 bases not matched to a gene. The CDR3 region is CASSRRGDRSYNEQFF. CDR3 nucleotides: TGTGCCAGCAGCCGTAGGGGGGACAGGAGCTACAATGAGCAGTTCTTC.

The chain joins TRBV29-1 to TRBJ2-7; 8 bases are a match to TRBD1. J gave up 6 bases and V 7 bases, and 5 bases lay outside the gene matches. The CDR3 spans 11 residues. Germline lookup yields CDR1 SQVTM and CDR2 ANQGSEA. The CDR3 coding sequence is TGCAGCGCCCGACAGGGGCGCGAGCAGTACTTC. It yields the protein CSARQGREQYF.

The chain joins TRBV5-1 to TRBJ2-1; 11 bases fit TRBD2. This CDR3 has 16 amino acids. From germline, CDR1 is SGHRS and CDR2 YFSETQ. V shed 3 bases, J shed 4 bases, and the junction held 6 bases outside the gene matches. As DNA, the CDR3 is TGCGCCAGCAGCTCGGCTAGCGGGAGGACTTACAATGAGCAGTTCTTC. This codes for CASSSASGRTYNEQFF.

This clone was picked up a small number of times. The same CDR3 can be traced to other DNA sequences in this sample. V usage is TRBV7-7 and J usage is TRBJ2-7, with D possibly TRBD1 on 6 matching bases. Germline assignment: CDR1 SSHAT and CDR2 FNYEAQ (reference sequence). This CDR3 is 14 amino acids long. V was pared by 1 base and J by 0 bases, with 7 bases between. The CDR3 DNA reads as TGTGCCAGCAGCTTAGGCAGGGGCTCCTACGAGCAGTACTTC. Protein sequence: CASSLGRGSYEQYF. Using reference TRBV7-7 and TRBJ2-7 for the parts outside the CDR3, the full variable domain is GAGVSQSPRYKVTKRGQDVTLRCDPISSHATLYWYQQALGQGPEFLTYFNYEAQPDKSGLPSDRFSAERPEGSISTLTIQRTEQRDSAMYRCASSLGRGSYEQYFGPGTRLTVT.

The gene calls are TRBV6-1 and TRBJ2-1, with D possibly being TRBD2 (6 bases). Germline V CDR1 and CDR2: MNHNS, SASEGT. Trimming left V 3 bases short and J 2 bases short, with 11 bases between. The CDR3 extends over 15 amino acids. DNA of the CDR3: TGTGCCAGCAGTGATATGGGGGAGGCCTACAATGAGCAGTTCTTC. It specifies CASSDMGEAYNEQFF.